What follows are 29 T cell receptor beta chains derived from one specimen sequenced in a study of T cell repertoires in cytomegalovirus infection. TCRdb reprocessed the reads with MiXCR, giving one entry per CDR3 protein. The profile shows 500,000 to 600,000 distinct CDR3 sequences, approximately 15% of them singletons. The sample comprised CD8+ T cells from PBMCs. The receptors stem from a human donor in good health (CMV status not recorded). Some clones in this sample may be carry-over from other donors' samples.

This clonotype was found many times. This sequence joins TRBV6-5 and TRBJ2-3, with a tentative D call TRBD2 (6 bases). The CDR3 runs 17 residues. Germline V gene data show CDR1 as MNHEY and CDR2 as SVGAGI. V was shortened by 0 bases and J by 1 base, with 14 bases between the two germline ends. CDR3 nucleotide sequence: TGTGCCAGCAGTTACTCGCCTGCGGGGTTCCGCACAGATACGCAGTATTTT. Protein sequence: CASSYSPAGFRTDTQYF.

At least ten counts were recorded for this clonotype. V gene TRBV7-9 combines with J gene TRBJ2-5, with 15 bases that match TRBD2. Germline V gene lookup returns CDR1 SEHNR and CDR2 FQNEAQ (reference sequence). There are 16 residues in the CDR3. V shed 5 bases and J 2 bases; nucleotides not matched to a gene: 3. Written as DNA, the CDR3 is TGTGCCAGCAGCAGGGGACTAGCGGGAGGACAAGAGACCCAGTACTTC. This translates into CASSRGLAGGQETQYF.

The rearrangement joins TRBV5-6 to TRBJ2-1, with 7 bases fitting TRBD1. Unmatched junction bases numbered 7, after V lost 8 bases and J lost 2 bases. The CDR3 has 14 amino acids. From germline, CDR1 is SGHDT and CDR2 YYEEEE. CDR3: CARSRGTAYNEQFF. DNA of the CDR3: TGTGCCAGAAGCCGAGGGACAGCCTACAATGAGCAGTTCTTC. Based on the CDR3 plus reference TRBV5-6 and TRBJ2-1, the full variable domain is DAGVTQSPTHLIKTRGQQVTLRCSPKSGHDTVSWYQQALGQGPQFIFQYYEEEERQRGNFPDRFSGHQFPNYSSELNVNALLLGDSALYLCARSRGTAYNEQFFGPGTRLTVL.

In its sample, this clonotype was seen a few times. CDR3: CASSSGPLAGGVNEQFF. The CDR3 DNA follows: TGTGCCAGCAGTTCAGGCCCTTTAGCGGGGGGCGTCAATGAGCAGTTCTTC. J is TRBJ2-1 and V is TRBV6-2 or TRBV6-3, with TRBD2 matching 10 bases. The CDR3 is 17 residues long. V lost 4 bases, J lost 6 bases, and 12 bases stayed unmatched. Germline CDR1 MNHEY, CDR2 SVGEGT.

This rearrangement joins TRBV12-3 or TRBV12-4 to TRBJ1-2; the D is unclear. Trimming took off 3 bases at V and 10 bases at J, with 9 bases between the two ends. The CDR3 is 11 amino acids. The CDR3, as DNA: TGTGCCAGCAGTTTCGGGAGTGACTACACCTTC. Protein sequence: CASSFGSDYTF.

The chain uses TRBV10-2 and TRBJ2-3; no clear D. The CDR3 covers 14 residues. Germline-derived CDR1 and CDR2 are WSHSY and SAAADI. Trimming shortened V by 3 bases and J by 0 bases, and 7 bases separated the two germline ends. The CDR3 reads CASSDGISTDTQYF. DNA for the CDR3: TGCGCCAGCAGTGATGGTATTAGCACAGATACGCAGTATTTT.

This sequence joins TRBV3-1 and TRBJ1-6, with D hard to call. Germline V gene sequence: CDR1 LGHDT, CDR2 YNNKEL (reference sequence). Deletions cut 4 bases from V and 3 bases from J, with 19 bases between. The CDR3 has 18 amino acids. CDR3: CASSPRTPFSSYNSPLHF. For the CDR3, the DNA is TGTGCCAGCAGCCCCCGTACGCCCTTTTCGAGCTATAATTCACCCCTCCACTTT.

The V and J genes are TRBV30 and TRBJ2-1; 7 bases are a match to TRBD2. Germline V gene lookup returns CDR1 GTSNPN and CDR2 SVGIG (reference sequence). This CDR3 region has 15 residues. After removal of 3 bases from V and 1 base from J, the junction contained 6 bases not matched to a gene. CDR3 protein: CAWRRGGSSYNEQFF. The CDR3 region has the DNA TGTGCCTGGAGAAGGGGCGGGAGTTCCTACAATGAGCAGTTCTTC.

There are a few counts of this clonotype. J is TRBJ2-7 and V is TRBV7-9, with 7 bases identical to TRBD2. This CDR3 has 15 residues. Germline V gene sequence: CDR1 SEHNR, CDR2 FQNEAQ (reference sequence). V trimming: 6 bases; J trimming: 0 bases; junction bases outside the gene matches: 8. CDR3 sequence: CASRTTSAPSYEQYF. The CDR3 nucleotides read TGTGCCAGCAGGACCACTAGCGCGCCCTCCTACGAGCAGTACTTC. Full variable domain (remainder filled in from reference TRBV7-9 and TRBJ2-7): DTGVSQNPRHKITKRGQNVTFRCDPISEHNRLYWYRQTLGQGPEFLTYFQNEAQLEKSRLLSDRFSAERPKGSFSTLEIQRTEQGDSAMYLCASRTTSAPSYEQYFGPGTRLTVT.

Ten or more counts support this clonotype. The chain has TRBV7-9 and TRBJ2-5, with TRBD2 identical over 10 bases. The length of the CDR3 is 17 residues. Germline CDR1 SEHNR, CDR2 FQNEAQ (reference sequence). With V trimmed by 4 bases and J by 2 bases, 10 bases remained unmatched. The CDR3 is CASSSPSSGRWQETQYF. CDR3 bases: TGTGCCAGCAGCTCCCCTTCTAGCGGGAGATGGCAAGAGACCCAGTACTTC.

The V gene is TRBV4-2, the J gene TRBJ2-1; no clear D gene. There are 17 residues in the CDR3. Between the trimmed V and J ends, which lost 0 bases and 2 bases, there was a span of 14 bases. Germline-derived CDR1 and CDR2 are LGHNA and YNFKEQ. The CDR3 DNA sequence: TGTGCCAGCAGCCAAGATTGGGTCGATAGCCCCTACAATGAGCAGTTCTTC. Encoded protein: CASSQDWVDSPYNEQFF.

This clonotype occurred a few times. The genes are TRBV7-9 and TRBJ1-6, with a possible D match to TRBD1 (6 bases). Trimming left V 4 bases short and J 10 bases short, with 14 bases between. In germline, CDR1 is SEHNR, CDR2 FQNEAQ (reference sequence). CDR3 length equals 14 residues. The CDR3 sequence is CASSSRGSESPLHF. The CDR3 DNA reads TGTGCCAGCAGCTCCAGGGGATCTGAGTCACCCCTCCACTTT. The full variable domain, completed using reference TRBV7-9 and TRBJ1-6, is DTGVSQNPRHKITKRGQNVTFRCDPISEHNRLYWYRQTLGQGPEFLTYFQNEAQLEKSRLLSDRFSAERPKGSFSTLEIQRTEQGDSAMYLCASSSRGSESPLHFGNGTRLTVT.

This clonotype has more than one count but fewer than ten. The chain couples TRBV28 to TRBJ2-6, with TRBD1 matching over 11 bases. CDR3 size: 18 residues. Germline trimming cut 2 bases from V and 2 bases from J; bases unmatched to any gene: 5. Germline V gene lookup returns CDR1 MDHEN and CDR2 SYDVKM. For the CDR3, the DNA is TGTGCCAGCAGTTTAGCTATGGACAGGGGGCCTGGGGCCAACGTCCTGACTTTC. This translates into CASSLAMDRGPGANVLTF.

The V and J genes are TRBV27 and TRBJ2-1, with a tentative D call TRBD2 (7 bases). This CDR3 has 16 amino acids. The germline V gene has CDR1 MNHEY and CDR2 SMNVEV (reference sequence). V lost 7 bases and J 7 bases, leaving 23 bases between the germline ends. The CDR3, as DNA: TGTGCCAGCATCCCCCCACAAGGGGGAGGGGTAAATGAGCAGTTCTTC. Residues: CASIPPQGGGVNEQFF.

This clonotype was recorded at least ten times. The rearrangement links TRBV12-3 or TRBV12-4 to TRBJ2-6; D is tentatively TRBD1 or TRBD2 (5 bases each). The CDR3 covers 18 residues. Between the trimmed V and J ends, which lost 0 bases and 4 bases, there was a span of 16 bases. The CDR3, as DNA: TGTGCCAGCAGTTTAGCCCGGGGCATCTACGTCGGGGCCAACGTCCTGACTTTC. Its protein is CASSLARGIYVGANVLTF.

A few counts support this clonotype. This chain uses TRBV4-1 with TRBJ2-1; tentative D call: TRBD1 (8 bases). V lost 1 base and J lost 7, with 17 bases in between. The germline V gene encodes CDR1 MGHRA and CDR2 YSYEKL. The CDR3 sequence is 16 residues long. CDR3 bases: TGCGCCAGCAGCCAAGTGGTAGGACAGGGAGGGAATGAGCAGTTCTTC. Translation gives CASSQVVGQGGNEQFF.

The V and J genes are TRBV7-3 and TRBJ2-7; 9 bases line up with TRBD1. V was pared by 4 bases and J by 2 bases, with 9 bases of the junction left unmatched. The CDR3 contains 16 residues. Germline loops: CDR1 SGHTA, CDR2 FQGTGA. In nucleotides, the CDR3 is TGTGCCAGCAGCTCCACAGGGGGCGCCCCCCCCTACGAGCAGTACTTC. Translating it yields CASSSTGGAPPYEQYF.

The table lists this clonotype with a few counts. The chain couples TRBV28 to TRBJ2-7; 7 positions match TRBD2. The CDR3 has 16 amino acids. Germline lookup yields CDR1 MDHEN and CDR2 SYDVKM. V lost 5 bases and J lost 0; bases outside the gene matches: 10. This chain's CDR3 is CASSPGPAGHSYEQYF. The CDR3 nucleotides read TGTGCCAGCAGTCCCGGTCCAGCGGGGCACTCCTACGAGCAGTACTTC.

This clonotype was recorded many times. The J gene is TRBJ1-4, the V gene TRBV7-8; 7 nucleotides match TRBD1. CDR1 SGHVS and CDR2 FQNEAQ come from the germline V gene. V dropped 7 bases and J dropped 6; count of bases not matched to a gene: 5. The CDR3 runs to 13 residues. The CDR3 spells CASTGTADEKLFF. As DNA, the CDR3 is TGTGCCAGCACCGGGACAGCCGATGAAAAACTGTTTTTT.

There are a few counts of this clonotype. V gene TRBV7-9 combines with J gene TRBJ2-7; unclear D gene. V was trimmed by 4 bases and J by 3 bases, leaving 16 bases between them. Germline V gene lookup returns CDR1 SEHNR and CDR2 FQNEAQ (reference sequence). This CDR3 contains 15 residues. CDR3 nucleotides: TGTGCCAGCAGCTACTACACGACCGAGGACTACGAGCAGTACTTC. Protein: CASSYYTTEDYEQYF. The full variable domain, with the rest looked up from reference TRBV7-9 and TRBJ2-7, is DTGVSQNPRHKITKRGQNVTFRCDPISEHNRLYWYRQTLGQGPEFLTYFQNEAQLEKSRLLSDRFSAERPKGSFSTLEIQRTEQGDSAMYLCASSYYTTEDYEQYFGPGTRLTVT.

The V gene is TRBV4-2, the J gene TRBJ2-5; D call uncertain. The V and J ends lost 1 base and 2 bases respectively, with 5 bases between them. Germline CDR1 and CDR2: LGHNA and YNFKEQ. CDR3 length: 13 residues. The DNA for the CDR3 is TGTGCCAGCAGCCAAGTACAGCAAGAGACCCAGTACTTC. It yields the protein CASSQVQQETQYF.

This clonotype showed up many times. This chain joins TRBV10-3 and TRBJ2-2, with 8 bases lining up with TRBD1. CDR3 size: 13 residues. V dropped 10 bases and J dropped 3; count of bases not matched to a gene: 4. Germline V gives CDR1 ENHRY, CDR2 SYGVKD. The CDR3 coding sequence is TGTGCCACCCAGGACAGGGACACCGGGGAGCTGTTTTTT. Translation: CATQDRDTGELFF.

The sample holds a few counts of this clonotype. The gene calls are TRBV27 and TRBJ1-1; 9 bases align to TRBD1. In germline, CDR1 is MNHEY, CDR2 SMNVEV (reference sequence). J lost 5 bases, V lost 5 bases, and 6 bases had no gene match. The CDR3 is 14 residues long. The CDR3 nucleotides are TGTGCCAGCAGTGATGCGGGGACAGGGACTGAAGCTTTCTTT. It translates to CASSDAGTGTEAFF.

The chain carries TRBV12-3 or TRBV12-4 and TRBJ2-7; D call uncertain. This CDR3 is built from 13 residues. Trimming stripped 7 bases from V and 1 base from J, with 11 bases between. The CDR3 DNA sequence: TGTGCCAGCAAATGGACGGGTTCCTACGAGCAGTACTTC. This sequence encodes CASKWTGSYEQYF.

This clonotype has at least ten counts. DNA for the CDR3: TGTGCCAGCAGCTTAAACGGGGCAGACTACAATGAGCAGTTCTTC. This codes for CASSLNGADYNEQFF. This chain joins TRBV7-3 and TRBJ2-1; D is tentatively TRBD1 or TRBD2 (5 bases each). The germline gives CDR1 SGHTA, CDR2 FQGTGA. This CDR3 has 15 residues. Trimming took 1 base from V and 3 from J, leaving 10 bases between them.

The chain employs TRBV4-2 and TRBJ2-1; tentatively, D is TRBD1 (5 bases). The CDR3 extends over 16 amino acids. The germline V gene encodes CDR1 LGHNA and CDR2 YNFKEQ. V lost 1 base, J lost 5 bases, and 15 bases lay in between. The CDR3 bases are TGTGCCAGCAGCCAAGGTGAGGCGTCAGGGAACAATGAGCAGTTCTTC. It is translated as CASSQGEASGNNEQFF.

The V gene is TRBV23-1, the J gene TRBJ2-1; 8 bases match TRBD1. TRBV23-1 is labeled an ORF, and its function is uncertain. This CDR3 region has 17 residues. Losses at the gene ends were 0 bases for V and 6 bases for J; bases not matched to a gene: 10. The CDR3 loop reads CASSQSQGQGRCNEQFF. The DNA for the CDR3 is TGCGCCAGCAGTCAATCGCAAGGACAGGGAAGGTGCAATGAGCAGTTCTTC.

This clonotype has ten or more counts. The rearrangement uses TRBV6-1 and TRBJ2-1; perhaps TRBD2 as D (6 bases). This CDR3 region has 14 residues. Germline V gives CDR1 MNHNS, CDR2 SASEGT. V was shortened by 1 base and J by 7 bases, with 11 bases between the two germline ends. The CDR3 DNA reads TGTGCCAGCAGTGAAGGGAGGGAAACAAATGAGCAGTTCTTC. This encodes CASSEGRETNEQFF.

Of note for this clonotype: The junction shows a germline mismatch at one end, possibly a read error. The gene calls are TRBV12-3 or TRBV12-4 and TRBJ1-5; D is undetermined. The CDR3 loop spans 15 amino acids. CDR3 amino acids: CTSSFWSASNQPQHF. CDR3 bases: TGTACCAGCAGTTTTTGGTCTGCGAGCAATCAGCCCCAGCATTTT.